Listed below are T cell receptor beta chains from one sample, sequenced in a study of breast tumors, draining lymph nodes, adjacent tissues. TCRdb itself ran the multiplex PCR reads through MiXCR, one entry per CDR3 protein. The sample lists 20,000 or so distinct CDR3 sequences; less than 40% were seen once. Sequenced: breast tumor tissue. The receptors stem from a female donor with breast cancer. Some clones in this sample may be carry-over from other donors' samples. Both conserved end residues are trimmed from each CDR3.

CDR3aa | v_gene | len | j_gene
ASSLAGSPRGELF | TRBV7-8 | 13 | TRBJ2-2
ASSPNGISTDTQY | TRBV18 | 13 | TRBJ2-3
ASSSSRERTGELF | TRBV19 | 13 | TRBJ2-2
ASSQDVGVRTAQH | TRBV4-1 | 13 | TRBJ1-5
ASSKTGINTGELF | TRBV19 | 13 | TRBJ2-2
SALGTGGYT | TRBV20-1 | 9 | TRBJ1-2
ASTYGDTRGEKLF | TRBV5-5 | 13 | TRBJ1-4
ASSAGTSGSYEQY | TRBV6-6 | 13 | TRBJ2-7
ASSKDRGHTYGYT | TRBV10-1 | 13 | TRBJ1-2
SANPHRDIYEQY | TRBV20-1 | 12 | TRBJ2-7
ASSVRPGGTDTQY | TRBV9 | 13 | TRBJ2-3
ASRFAGTGINTGELF | TRBV7-2 | 15 | TRBJ2-2
ASSQVAGTAGGEQY | TRBV4-1 | 14 | TRBJ2-7
ASNPTPSPGDEQF | TRBV9 | 13 | TRBJ2-1
ASSTTGAHSYEQY | TRBV5-4 | 13 | TRBJ2-7
SARLAGGTDTQY | TRBV20-1 | 12 | TRBJ2-3
ASSIASTGLYGYT | TRBV19 | 13 | TRBJ1-2
ASRRAGTDTQY | TRBV12-3/TRBV12-4 | 11 | TRBJ2-3
ASSQALIYEQY | TRBV4-1 | 11 | TRBJ2-7
ASSLQGRLNQPQH | TRBV12-3/TRBV12-4 | 13 | TRBJ1-5
ASSELVSYNEQF | TRBV2 | 12 | TRBJ2-1
ASSSDRGLQY | TRBV6-5 | 10 | TRBJ2-7
ASSWGLAATYEQY | TRBV7-2 | 13 | TRBJ2-7
ASSLGDYNEQF | TRBV5-1 | 11 | TRBJ2-1
ASSQEPESGANVLT | TRBV4-3 | 14 | TRBJ2-6
ASSMSNQPQH | TRBV19 | 10 | TRBJ1-5
ASSRSTSARGYEQY | TRBV4-1 | 14 | TRBJ2-7
ASSTTGDYNSPLH | TRBV6-5 | 13 | TRBJ1-6
SAREISLGEQF | TRBV20-1 | 11 | TRBJ2-1
ASSGSFTNYNSPLH | TRBV5-5 | 14 | TRBJ1-6
AISESEGGNTIY | TRBV10-3 | 12 | TRBJ1-3
ASSQDSRTGELF | TRBV4-2 | 12 | TRBJ2-2
ASSLMWEGRYEQY | TRBV11-2 | 13 | TRBJ2-7
ASGSGTWAYEQY | TRBV12-5 | 12 | TRBJ2-7
AWKGLAGGVEQF | TRBV30 | 12 | TRBJ2-1
ASSRDWNTEAF | TRBV7-7 | 11 | TRBJ1-1
ASSFGTSGSDEQF | TRBV27 | 13 | TRBJ2-1
ASSLEDTQY | TRBV18 | 9 | TRBJ2-3
ASSLDYEQY | TRBV11-2 | 9 | TRBJ2-7
ASSSYYGYT | TRBV7-9 | 9 | TRBJ1-2